A single T cell receptor (beta chain) is shown here with its context. This specimen belongs to a study of OX40 agonist ivuxolimab in advanced cancers. The V end lost 2 bases, the J end lost 6 bases, and 7 bases lay between the germline ends. Germline V gene sequence: CDR1 MNHNY, CDR2 SVGAGI (reference sequence). CDR3 size: 13 residues. Produced via immunoSEQ multiplex PCR; TCRdb's table is partial and in-frame only. Of 53,000 or so clones listed, approximately 84% are singletons. The receptor comes from an adult with an advanced solid tumor such as melanoma, head and neck, liver or kidney cancer. This chain uses TRBV6-6 with TRBJ2-2, with D unclear. Here the sequenced sample was CD4+ or CD8+ T cells sorted from blood, taken in a trial of the OX40 agonist ivuxolimab. In DNA, the CDR3 is TGTGCCAGCAGTTACGTGATTCCCGGGGAGCTGTTTTTT. Amino acids: CASSYVIPGELFF.